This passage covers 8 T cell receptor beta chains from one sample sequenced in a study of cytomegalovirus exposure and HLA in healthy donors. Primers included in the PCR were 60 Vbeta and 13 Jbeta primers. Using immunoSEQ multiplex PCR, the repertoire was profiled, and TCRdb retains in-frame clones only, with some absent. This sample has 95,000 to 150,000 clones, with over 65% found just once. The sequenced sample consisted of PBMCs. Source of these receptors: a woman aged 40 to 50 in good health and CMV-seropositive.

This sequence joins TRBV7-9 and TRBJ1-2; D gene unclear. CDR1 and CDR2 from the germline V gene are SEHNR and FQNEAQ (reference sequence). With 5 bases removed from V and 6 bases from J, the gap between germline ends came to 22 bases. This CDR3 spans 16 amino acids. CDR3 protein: CASSAISYASTDGYTF. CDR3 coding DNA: TGTGCCAGCAGCGCAATCTCGTACGCTTCCACGGATGGCTACACCTTC.

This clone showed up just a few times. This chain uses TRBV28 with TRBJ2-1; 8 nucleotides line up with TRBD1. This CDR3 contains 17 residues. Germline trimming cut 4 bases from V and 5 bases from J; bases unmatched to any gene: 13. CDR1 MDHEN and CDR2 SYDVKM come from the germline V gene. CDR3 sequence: CASSSDRGLERDNEQFF. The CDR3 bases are TGTGCCAGCAGTTCTGACAGGGGATTAGAACGGGACAATGAGCAGTTCTTC.

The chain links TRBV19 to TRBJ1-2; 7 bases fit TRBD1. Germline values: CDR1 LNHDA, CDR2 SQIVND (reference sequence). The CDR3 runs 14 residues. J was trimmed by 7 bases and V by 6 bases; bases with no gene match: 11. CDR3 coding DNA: TGTGCCAGTAGCTCGACAGGGCCCACTACTGGCTACACCTTC. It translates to CASSSTGPTTGYTF.

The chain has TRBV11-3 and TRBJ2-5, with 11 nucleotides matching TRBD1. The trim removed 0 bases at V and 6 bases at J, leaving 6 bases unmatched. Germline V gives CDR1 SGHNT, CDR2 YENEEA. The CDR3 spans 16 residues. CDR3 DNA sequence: TGTGCCAGCAGCTTAGAGTCGGGACAGGGGGAAAAGACCCAGTACTTC. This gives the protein CASSLESGQGEKTQYF. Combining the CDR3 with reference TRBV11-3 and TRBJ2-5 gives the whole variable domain EAGVVQSPRYKIIEKKQPVAFWCNPISGHNTLYWYLQNLGQGPELLIRYENEEAVDDSQLPKDRFSAERLKGVDSTLKIQPAELGDSAVYLCASSLESGQGEKTQYFGPGTRLLVL.

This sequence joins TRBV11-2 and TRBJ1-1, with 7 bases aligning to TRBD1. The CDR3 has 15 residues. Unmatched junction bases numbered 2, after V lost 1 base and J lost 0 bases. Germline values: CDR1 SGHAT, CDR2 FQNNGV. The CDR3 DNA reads TGTGCCAGCAGCTTAGGACAGGGCATGAACACTGAAGCTTTCTTT. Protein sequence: CASSLGQGMNTEAFF.

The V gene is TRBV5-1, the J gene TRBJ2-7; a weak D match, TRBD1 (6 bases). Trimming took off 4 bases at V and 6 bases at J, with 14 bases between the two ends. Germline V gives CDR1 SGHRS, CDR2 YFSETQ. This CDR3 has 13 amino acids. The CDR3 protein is CASSGSGVAEQYF. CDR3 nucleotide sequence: TGCGCCAGCAGCGGATCAGGGGTGGCCGAGCAGTACTTC.

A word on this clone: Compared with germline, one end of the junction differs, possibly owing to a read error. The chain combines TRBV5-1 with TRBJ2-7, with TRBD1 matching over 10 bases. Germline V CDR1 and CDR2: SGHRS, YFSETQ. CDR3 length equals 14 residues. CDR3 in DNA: TGCGCCAGCAACTTGGGACAGGGGTCCTACGAGCAGTACTTC. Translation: CASNLGQGSYEQYF. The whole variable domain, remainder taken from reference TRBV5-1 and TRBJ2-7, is KAGVTQTPRYLIKTRGQQVTLSCSPISGHRSVSWYQQTPGQGLQFLFEYFSETQRNKGNFPGRFSGRQFSNSRSEMNVSTLELGDSALYLCASNLGQGSYEQYFGPGTRLTVT.

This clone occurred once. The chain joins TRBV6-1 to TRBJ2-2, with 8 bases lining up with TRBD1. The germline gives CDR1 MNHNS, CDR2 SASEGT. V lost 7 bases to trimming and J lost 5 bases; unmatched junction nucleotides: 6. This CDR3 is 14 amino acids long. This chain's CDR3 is CASNPRGRTGELFF. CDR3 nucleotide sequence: TGTGCCAGCAATCCCAGGGGGCGGACCGGGGAGCTGTTTTTT.